This T cell receptor (beta chain) stems from a study of shared clonotypes between healthy human individuals. The deep-level immunoSEQ assay was used. Investigators spread the genomic DNA of each subset evenly over several immunoSEQ plates. Method: immunoSEQ multiplex PCR; TCRdb's copy keeps in-frame clones and lacks some. The repertoire holds about 1.1 million clones, 70% to 80% seen once, with approximately 0.95% in the top ten. Trimming removed 0 bases from V and 6 bases from J, with 9 bases in between. Germline assignment: CDR1 SGHRS and CDR2 YFSETQ. This CDR3 region has 13 residues. The V and J genes are TRBV5-1 and TRBJ1-1, with D possibly being TRBD1 (5 bases). The receptor's source is a man younger than 35 in good health. Some clones in this sample may be carry-over from other donors' samples. Source material: memory CD4+ T cells from PBMCs. Subset specified: CD45RA-negative fraction. CDR3 nucleotide sequence: TGCGCCAGCAGCTTGGAAGGAGGGGCTGAAGCTTTCTTT. Translating gives CASSLEGGAEAFF. The full variable domain, rest sourced from reference TRBV5-1 and TRBJ1-1, is KAGVTQTPRYLIKTRGQQVTLSCSPISGHRSVSWYQQTPGQGLQFLFEYFSETQRNKGNFPGRFSGRQFSNSRSEMNVSTLELGDSALYLCASSLEGGAEAFFGQGTRLTVV.